This TCR beta chain was profiled in a study of blood T cells in healthy people across ages (dated by TCRdb to between 2015 and 2016). About the investigation overall: In model experiments, template switching captured roughly one uniquely barcoded TCR beta cDNA molecule for every two T cells. Age-related changes in TCR beta repertoire diversity were measured in the study by deep sequencing normalized with unique cDNA molecular identifiers. The donors were divided into four age groups: young (average around 15 years), middle-aged (approximately 41), aged (about 56) and long-lived (roughly 88). To avoid experimental bias, donors of different ages were randomly spread across the sequencing lanes. Using the same blood draw, the study looked at two additional independent replicas of 1 million unique cDNA reads for two donors, one aged 18 to 30 and the other aged 80 or older. The paper as a whole reports these results and caveats: Estimates of total diversity based on one million sequenced T cells were considered lower bounds and underestimates. Because donor CMV infection status was unknown, age-related changes in expanded clonotypes were potentially confounded. As age increased, observed TCR beta diversity per million T cells dropped in a roughly linear way, and a significant reduction was already evident by age 40. Bulk unsorted PBMC profiling prevented conclusive comparison of naive and antigen-experienced compartments. Observed TCR beta diversity correlated strongly with the percentage of naive T cells measured by flow cytometry. Compared with the aged group, the long-lived group had more naive CD4+ T cells, fewer expanded clones and increased TCR diversity, suggesting age selection.

The donors were under 40 Caucasian individuals from Russia, aged 6 to 90 years, who were systemically healthy. Each donor gave ten milliliters of peripheral blood, drawn into EDTA-treated Vacutainer tubes. Ficoll-Paque density-gradient centrifugation was used to isolate PBMCs, with at least 7 million obtained per sample. Trizol reagent was used to extract total RNA from PBMCs, with at least 5.5 micrograms per sample. Naive CD45RAhigh/CD27high T cell percentages were measured by flow cytometry on a PBMC aliquot from every donor. This clonotype was seen more than once but under ten times. Its antigen is not yet known. The input lacks base qualities; no much larger clone sits a single base away. According to the germline V gene (reference sequence), CDR1 reads MNHEY and CDR2 reads SMNVEV. The CDR3 spans 16 residues, from the cysteine through the phenylalanine. Just CDR3 DNA is preserved here, 48 bases in frame from base 1.

The method behind the library was 5' RACE. Sequencer: Illumina HiSeq 2500. A second PCR of roughly 6 to 11 cycles was run with a J-beta primer mix and a sample-barcoded 5' primer. A template-switch 5' adaptor carrying 12 random nucleotides introduced a unique molecular identifier onto each TCR beta cDNA molecule. Each sample yielded at least 2.5 million CDR3-containing paired-end reads. All of the RNA was converted into first-strand cDNA using the Mint cDNA synthesis kit, with a TRBC-specific oligonucleotide serving as the primer. All cDNA was treated with uracil-DNA glycosylase and then went through a first 18-cycle PCR with the universal primers M1SS and BC2_uni_R. The original methods were these. Each sample was normalized by randomly selecting 1 million high-quality reads, each carrying a distinct molecular identifier. Instead of being binned into consensus sequences, reads that shared molecular identifiers were thrown out. MiTCR, run with a Q25 quality threshold and the strictest error-elimination algorithm, handled CDR3 identification, clonotype clustering and error correction. A nonparametric unseen species model using Euler transformation provided a lower-bound estimate of total TCR beta diversity. In TCRdb, the public reads were trimmed at Q25 with fastp and aligned with MiXCR, with productive beta chains retained. Every distinct CDR3 protein forms one entry, paired with its most common genes and DNA. TCRdb's processing, not the authors', yielded these V and J calls. A total of more than 800,000 distinct CDR3 sequences appear in this sample, 35% to 55% of them only once. Together, the top ten hold around 18% of the sample.

In this chain, TRBV27 is recombined with TRBJ2-7, with 10 junctional bases fitting TRBD1. The J call is doubtful: the DNA matches TRBJ2-5 better. This receptor was obtained from a woman aged 60-75 years in good health. Sequencing input: blood. The nucleotide sequence reads TGTGCCAGCAGTTCCCCGGGACAGGGGTCTAAAGAGACCCAGTACTTC. This encodes CASSSPGQGSKETQYF.